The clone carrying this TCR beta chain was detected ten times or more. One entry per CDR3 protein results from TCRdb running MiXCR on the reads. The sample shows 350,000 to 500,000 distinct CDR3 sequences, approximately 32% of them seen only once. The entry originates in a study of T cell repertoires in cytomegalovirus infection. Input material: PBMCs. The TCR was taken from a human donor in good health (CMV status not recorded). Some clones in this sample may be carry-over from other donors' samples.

The CDR3 nucleotides are TGTGCCAGCAGCTTAGACCAAGGACTAGCGGGGGGCCGCGAGCAGTACTTC. It encodes CASSLDQGLAGGREQYF. V is TRBV7-9 and J is TRBJ2-7; 14 bases map to TRBD2. Per the germline V gene, CDR1 is SEHNR and CDR2 is FQNEAQ (reference sequence). J lost 6 bases, V lost 1 base, and 8 bases had no gene match. This CDR3 contains 17 residues.